These T cell receptor beta chains were read from a single sample in a study of CD8 T cells in Susac syndrome. TCRdb re-derived calls from the immunoSEQ multiplex PCR reads in MiXCR, one entry per CDR3 protein. The sample gives tens of thousands of distinct CDR3 sequences, 85% to 95% of which show up once; around 0.48% is in the top ten. The sequenced material came from CD4+ T cells from PBMCs. The receptor set was obtained from a human donor with Susac syndrome. Both conserved end residues are part of each CDR3. The order of the fields is clone size, V gene, J gene, D gene, CDR3 DNA, CDR3 protein. The D gene is left open where the match is weak. Some rows mark clone size as missing; the rest say once, few, many or name a class of expanded clone.

size: once; V: TRBV7-2; J: TRBJ1-1; D: .; DNA: TGTGCCAGCAGCTTAAGTATTGGCGGACAGCAGGCCGTTGGGGCTTTCTTT; CDR3: CASSLSIGGQQAVGAFF
size: .; V: TRBV20-1; J: TRBJ2-1; D: .; DNA: TGCAGTGCCACCAAAGGATCCTACAATGAGCAGTTCTTC; CDR3: CSATKGSYNEQFF
size: .; V: TRBV29-1; J: TRBJ1-1; D: TRBD1; DNA: TGCAGCGTTGAAGCCCCCCGACAGGGTTTGAACACTGAAGCTTTCTTT; CDR3: CSVEAPRQGLNTEAFF
size: .; V: TRBV30; J: TRBJ1-1; D: .; DNA: TGTGCCTGGAGTGGACCCCCGGGTAAGATGAACACTGAAGCTTTCTTT; CDR3: CAWSGPPGKMNTEAFF
size: .; V: TRBV3-1; J: TRBJ2-3; D: .; DNA: TGTGCCAGCAGAGACAGTAGGACAGCCACAGATACGCAGTATTTT; CDR3: CASRDSRTATDTQYF
size: .; V: TRBV5-1; J: TRBJ1-6; D: TRBD1; DNA: TGCGCCAGCACCTCAGGGACAGCCCAGAATTCACCCCTCCACTTT; CDR3: CASTSGTAQNSPLHF
size: .; V: TRBV12-3/TRBV12-4; J: TRBJ1-1; D: .; DNA: TGTGCCAGCAGTTTAAGTCACCGGGATTGGGCTTTCTTT; CDR3: CASSLSHRDWAFF
size: .; V: TRBV5-1; J: TRBJ1-2; D: .; DNA: TGCGCCAGCAGCTTGTCGTGGTTGGTGGCGGGGAATGGCTACACCTTC; CDR3: CASSLSWLVAGNGYTF
size: once; V: TRBV7-7; J: TRBJ2-2; D: TRBD2; DNA: TGTGCTAGCAGCCCACGAGGGAATAGCGGGACCGGGGAGCTGTTTTTT; CDR3: CASSPRGNSGTGELFF
size: .; V: TRBV20-1; J: TRBJ1-6; D: .; DNA: TGCAGTGCTAGCGAGGGCGAGAGGTCACCCCTCCACTTT; CDR3: CSASEGERSPLHF
size: .; V: TRBV7-2; J: TRBJ2-5; D: TRBD2; DNA: TGTGCCAGCCGGAAAGGCGGGCTAGCGGGGGCCTACAAAGAGACCCAGTACTTC; CDR3: CASRKGGLAGAYKETQYF
size: few; V: TRBV6-5; J: TRBJ2-1; D: .; DNA: TGTGCCAGCAGAGGGGGGGGCAAGACAAATGAGCAGTTCTTC; CDR3: CASRGGGKTNEQFF
size: .; V: TRBV5-1; J: TRBJ2-5; D: .; DNA: TGCGCCAGCAGCGTAACAGGGGAGACCCAGTACTTC; CDR3: CASSVTGETQYF
size: .; V: TRBV7-9; J: TRBJ2-1; D: .; DNA: TGTGCCAGCAAAAGGGGGGGACAGGACTTCTCCTACAATGAGCAGTTCTTC; CDR3: CASKRGGQDFSYNEQFF
size: .; V: TRBV11-2; J: TRBJ2-3; D: .; DNA: TGTGCCAGCAGCCGGGCCCCGGACTTCACAGATACGCAGTATTTT; CDR3: CASSRAPDFTDTQYF
size: once; V: TRBV6-5; J: TRBJ2-3; D: .; DNA: TGTGCCAGCAGGAGACACTATACGCAGTATTTT; CDR3: CASRRHYTQYF
size: .; V: TRBV5-1; J: TRBJ1-1; D: .; DNA: TGCGCCAGCAGCTCCAGGGCGGAAGGCACTGAAGCTTTCTTT; CDR3: CASSSRAEGTEAFF
size: .; V: TRBV20-1; J: TRBJ2-7; D: .; DNA: TGCAGTGCTAGGTCCGACGGGTACTCCTACGAGCAGTACTTC; CDR3: CSARSDGYSYEQYF
size: .; V: TRBV7-9; J: TRBJ1-4; D: .; DNA: TGTGCCAGCAGTCTCGGGGATCTTCGAGAAAAACTGTTTTTT; CDR3: CASSLGDLREKLFF
size: .; V: TRBV7-2; J: TRBJ1-2; D: .; DNA: TGTGCCAGCAGCTTCGCTCAGACGGGATATGGCTACACCTTC; CDR3: CASSFAQTGYGYTF
size: .; V: TRBV20-1; J: TRBJ1-1; D: .; DNA: TGCAGTGCTAGAGAACCCGGACGGGTGAACACTGAAGCTTTCTTT; CDR3: CSAREPGRVNTEAFF
size: .; V: TRBV7-9; J: TRBJ2-1; D: TRBD2; DNA: TGTGCCAGCAGCACCCGGACTAGCCGGAGCTCCTACAATGAGCAGTTCTTC; CDR3: CASSTRTSRSSYNEQFF
size: .; V: TRBV2; J: TRBJ1-1; D: TRBD1; DNA: TGTGCCACCCAGGAGGGGGCTGCTGAAGCTTTCTTT; CDR3: CATQEGAAEAFF
size: once; V: TRBV2; J: TRBJ2-7; D: TRBD2; DNA: TGTGCCAGCGGACTAGCGGGCAACCCGACCAACGAGCAGTACTTC; CDR3: CASGLAGNPTNEQYF
size: .; V: TRBV6-5; J: TRBJ2-3; D: .; DNA: TGTGCCAGCAGCTCAATACAGGGCAGAGATACGCAGTATTTT; CDR3: CASSSIQGRDTQYF
size: .; V: TRBV18; J: TRBJ2-5; D: .; DNA: TGTGCCAGCTCACCATTCGGACAGCCACAAGAGACCCAGTACTTC; CDR3: CASSPFGQPQETQYF
size: few; V: TRBV14; J: TRBJ2-7; D: TRBD1; DNA: TGTGCCAGCAGCCACTTGGGACAGGGAGGCTACGAGCAGTACTTC; CDR3: CASSHLGQGGYEQYF
size: .; V: TRBV7-2; J: TRBJ2-6; D: TRBD1; DNA: TGTGCCAGCAGCTTACTCAGGGGGTCCAACGTCCTGACTTTC; CDR3: CASSLLRGSNVLTF
size: .; V: TRBV4-3; J: TRBJ1-5; D: TRBD1; DNA: TGCGCCAGCAGCCAAGTGTTAGGGACAGGGGGAGGGAATCAGCCCCAGCATTTT; CDR3: CASSQVLGTGGGNQPQHF
size: .; V: TRBV4-2; J: TRBJ1-6; D: .; DNA: TGTGCCAGCAGCCAGGGATTCTATAATTCACCCCTCCACTTT; CDR3: CASSQGFYNSPLHF
size: .; V: TRBV7-9; J: TRBJ1-2; D: .; DNA: TGTGCCAGCAGCTTAGCGCTAGGGAACAACTATGGCTACACCTTC; CDR3: CASSLALGNNYGYTF
size: .; V: TRBV9; J: TRBJ1-6; D: .; DNA: TGTGCCAGCAGCGCGCTAGATCTACCCGGTTCACCCCTCCACTTT; CDR3: CASSALDLPGSPLHF
size: .; V: TRBV6-5; J: TRBJ2-7; D: TRBD1; DNA: TGTGCCAGCAGTCTGAATGGGGACAGGGAATACGAGCAGTACTTC; CDR3: CASSLNGDREYEQYF
size: .; V: TRBV7-2; J: TRBJ2-6; D: TRBD1; DNA: TGTGCCAGCAGCGGCCCTGGGACAGCTGGGGCCAACGTCCTGACTTTC; CDR3: CASSGPGTAGANVLTF
size: .; V: TRBV19; J: TRBJ2-7; D: TRBD1; DNA: TGTGCCAGTAGTACGGGCCCCGACAGGGTCGAGCAGTACTTC; CDR3: CASSTGPDRVEQYF
size: .; V: TRBV7-2; J: TRBJ1-2; D: .; DNA: TGTGCCAGCAGCTTAGCTCCGGGTGGGGTTAGGTATGGCTACACCTTC; CDR3: CASSLAPGGVRYGYTF
size: .; V: TRBV6-5; J: TRBJ1-5; D: .; DNA: TGTGCCAGCAGTTACTCGGGCCTCTTGGAGGATAGCAATCAGCCCCAGCATTTT; CDR3: CASSYSGLLEDSNQPQHF
size: .; V: TRBV6-1; J: TRBJ1-5; D: .; DNA: TGTGCCAGCAGTAGTTCCGGGTGGGGTCAGCCCCAGCATTTT; CDR3: CASSSSGWGQPQHF
size: .; V: TRBV15; J: TRBJ1-5; D: .; DNA: TGTGCCACCAGGGGTAGGGACGGTCAGCCCCAGCATTTT; CDR3: CATRGRDGQPQHF
size: .; V: TRBV12-3/TRBV12-4; J: TRBJ1-5; D: .; DNA: TGTGCCAGCAGTACCCGTATGGGGAGGCGCAATCAGCCCCAGCATTTT; CDR3: CASSTRMGRRNQPQHF
size: .; V: TRBV18; J: TRBJ1-2; D: .; DNA: TGTGCCAGCTCACCACTGGAAGAGGGAAACTATGGCTACACCTTC; CDR3: CASSPLEEGNYGYTF
size: .; V: TRBV20-1; J: TRBJ1-4; D: TRBD1; DNA: TGCAGTGCTTTCCGACAGGGGGTAAATGAAAAACTGTTTTTT; CDR3: CSAFRQGVNEKLFF
size: .; V: TRBV12-3/TRBV12-4; J: TRBJ2-3; D: TRBD2; DNA: TGTGCCAGCAGTCTCAATCCGGGACTAGCGGGAGGGGCCGATACGCAGTATTTT; CDR3: CASSLNPGLAGGADTQYF
size: .; V: TRBV6-2/TRBV6-3; J: TRBJ1-5; D: .; DNA: TGTGCCAGCAGTAGAGGACCCCCAGACGAACCCCAGCATTTT; CDR3: CASSRGPPDEPQHF
size: .; V: TRBV21-1; J: TRBJ2-7; D: .; DNA: TGTGCCAGCAGCAAAGCCTTGACACTTGAGTCATACGAGCAGTACTTC; CDR3: CASSKALTLESYEQYF
size: .; V: TRBV7-2; J: TRBJ1-2; D: .; DNA: TGTGCCAGCAGCTTATTCGGGGCTAGGGATGGCTACACCTTC; CDR3: CASSLFGARDGYTF